This TCR beta chain originates from a study of chemoradiotherapy in HPV16-positive cancers. Turning to the study itself: Functional T-cell assays on a couple of HPV16-positive patients' cells defined candidate HPV-specific clones and common TCR motifs.

V was cut by 1 base and J by 7 bases, with 14 bases left in between. Germline V gene data show CDR1 as SGHDT and CDR2 as YYEEEE. The length of the CDR3 is 14 residues. Profiling relied on immunoSEQ multiplex PCR, and the TCRdb table lists in-frame clones only, not all of them. The sample lists fewer than 16,000 clones, roughly three quarters occurring once. Study-level results: Non-HPV-specific T cells did not expand in tumors during treatment, whereas candidate HPV-specific clones and E7-related motifs did.

In regard to this clone: Its antigen is not known.

Repertoires were sampled repeatedly during chemoradiotherapy. This receptor was obtained from a human donor with HPV-associated anogenital cancer. The specimen was collected from a patient who underwent chemoradiotherapy. The chain couples TRBV5-6 to TRBJ1-1, with D possibly TRBD1 on 5 matching bases. The CDR3 protein is CASSLYGITGEAFF. CDR3 DNA sequence: TGTGCCAGCAGCTTGTATGGGATAACAGGTGAAGCTTTCTTT.